This entry lists 2 T cell receptor beta chains sequenced from one sample in a study of human T cells and chemical hapten exposure. TCRdb called the RACE reads again in MiXCR, with one record for every CDR3 protein. The sample lists about 85,000 distinct CDR3 sequences; 6.5% to 10% were seen once. Noted time point: pre-sensitization, week 0. Treatment: therapeutic diphenylcyclopropenone sensitization with weekly scalp DPC. This material consisted of whole blood, taken in connection with sensitization to the hapten diphenylcyclopropenone (DPC). The receptors shown here come from a middle-aged man with alopecia areata. Some clones in this sample may be carry-over from other donors' samples.

The chain recombines TRBV9 with TRBJ2-1; D is possibly TRBD1 or TRBD2 (6 bases each). V lost 4 bases and J lost 4, with 15 bases in between. CDR3 length: 15 residues. Germline CDR1 SGDLS, CDR2 YYNGEE. The CDR3 is CASSILGAGYNEQFF. As DNA, the CDR3 is TGTGCCAGCAGCATCCTGGGGGCGGGATACAATGAGCAGTTCTTC.

This clonotype turned up a few times. V is TRBV7-2 and J is TRBJ2-7; perhaps D is TRBD1 or TRBD2 (5 bases each). Germline V gives CDR1 SGHTA, CDR2 FQGNSA. V shed 4 bases and J shed 2 bases, with 15 bases lying between them. This CDR3 region has 15 residues. CDR3 sequence: CASSSAPGRAYEQYF. The CDR3 DNA is TGTGCCAGCAGCTCAGCGCCGGGACGGGCCTACGAGCAGTACTTC.